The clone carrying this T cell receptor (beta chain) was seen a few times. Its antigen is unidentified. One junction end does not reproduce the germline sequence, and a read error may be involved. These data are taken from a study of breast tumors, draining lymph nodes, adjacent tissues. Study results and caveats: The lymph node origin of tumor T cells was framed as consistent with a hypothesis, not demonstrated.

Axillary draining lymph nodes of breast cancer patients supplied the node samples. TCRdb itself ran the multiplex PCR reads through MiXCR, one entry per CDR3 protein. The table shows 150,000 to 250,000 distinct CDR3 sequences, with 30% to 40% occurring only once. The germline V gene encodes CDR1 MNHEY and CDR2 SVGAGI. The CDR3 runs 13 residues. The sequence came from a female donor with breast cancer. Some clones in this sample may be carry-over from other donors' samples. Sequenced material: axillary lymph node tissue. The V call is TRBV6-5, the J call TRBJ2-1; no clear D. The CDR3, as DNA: TGTGCCAGCAGTCACTCCCCGTGGAATGAGCAGTTCTTC. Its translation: CASSHSPWNEQFF.